A selection of T cell receptor beta chains follows, all from one sample in a study of cytomegalovirus exposure and HLA in healthy donors. This table comes from immunoSEQ multiplex PCR, and its TCRdb copy is limited to in-frame clones, with some not included. The sample shows approximately 60,000 clones, approximately 90% of them seen only once. Material: PBMCs. These receptors came from a man aged 18-30 years in good health and CMV-seronegative. Each CDR3 is given without its conserved first and last residue. Only some rows state a clone size, as once, few, many or a class for expanded clones.

cdr3_aa,j_call,clone_size,cdr3_length,v_call
ASSLRPDRSPLGNTEAF,TRBJ1-1,.,17,TRBV27
ASSRQGAFDTQY,TRBJ2-3,.,12,TRBV2
ASSARDRGPQH,TRBJ1-5,.,11,TRBV25-1
ASSLSLAGHEQF,TRBJ2-1,.,12,TRBV7-3
ASSLEAGYYEQY,TRBJ2-7,.,12,TRBV5-1
AWRPTGGRDQPQH,TRBJ1-5,.,13,TRBV30
AWSSQGSDEQF,TRBJ2-1,.,11,TRBV30
ASSSRDRSSYEQY,TRBJ2-7,.,13,TRBV28
SVEEVHYNEQF,TRBJ2-1,.,11,TRBV29-1
ASSIQGMGTEAF,TRBJ1-1,.,12,TRBV19
ASSEWGVGGQETQY,TRBJ2-5,once,14,TRBV6-1
ASSIGARSSYEQY,TRBJ2-7,.,13,TRBV19
SVEDLGLNNEQF,TRBJ2-1,.,12,TRBV29-1
ASSYRGVGFTEAF,TRBJ1-1,.,13,TRBV27
ASSMRLGNTEAF,TRBJ1-1,.,12,TRBV19
ATTGAGGLYGPQH,TRBJ1-5,.,13,TRBV28
ASSEWDSGYEQY,TRBJ2-7,.,12,TRBV6-5
ASRTGGYEQY,TRBJ2-7,.,10,TRBV6-5
ASSPGTSSYEQY,TRBJ2-7,.,12,TRBV5-6
ASTNQESGNTIY,TRBJ1-3,.,12,TRBV6-5
ASSLGDRGNQPQH,TRBJ1-5,.,13,TRBV5-1
ASSSKRTGPNEKLF,TRBJ1-4,.,14,TRBV27
ASSVGTGTGDTQY,TRBJ2-3,.,13,TRBV6-1
ASSPGPDTQY,TRBJ2-3,.,10,TRBV18
ASSPGQGAVGETQY,TRBJ2-5,.,14,TRBV11-3
ASTSDLAGNQPQH,TRBJ1-5,.,13,TRBV19
ASSIRGEGANEQF,TRBJ2-1,.,13,TRBV19
ASSLVRGHYGYT,TRBJ1-2,.,12,TRBV11-2